This entry lists 32 T cell receptor beta chains sequenced from one sample in a study of blood T cell repertoires in COVID-19. Sequencing was performed with immunoSEQ multiplex PCR; in TCRdb, only in-frame clones are kept and a portion is missing. The sample records around 190,000 clones, 85% being singletons. Specimen: peripheral blood. The source is a woman aged 60-70 years with acute or convalescent COVID-19.

The rearrangement uses TRBV5-4 and TRBJ1-2, with D perhaps matching TRBD1 (5 bases). CDR1 and CDR2 (germline): SGHNT, YYREEE (reference sequence). The ends were cut back, 4 bases at V and 5 bases at J, with 18 bases in the middle. There are 15 residues in the CDR3. CDR3 residues: CASSPAPGERYGYTF. The CDR3 coding sequence is TGTGCCAGCAGCCCCGCGCCGGGGGAGAGATATGGCTACACCTTC.

This clone was recorded only once. This rearrangement joins TRBV5-1 to TRBJ2-1; D not certain. The germline gives CDR1 SGHRS, CDR2 YFSETQ. The CDR3 has 17 residues. Trimming took off 0 bases at V and 1 base at J, with 14 bases between the two ends. The CDR3, as DNA: TGCGCCAGCAGCTTGGAGCCTGTATCTCCTTCCTACAATGAGCAGTTCTTC. It translates to CASSLEPVSPSYNEQFF.

The gene calls are TRBV30 and TRBJ2-3; maybe TRBD2 (5 bases). The CDR3 spans 13 residues. Deletions cut 3 bases from V and 0 bases from J, with 7 bases between. The germline V gene has CDR1 GTSNPN and CDR2 SVGIG (reference sequence). The CDR3 DNA sequence: TGTGCCTGGAGCGGGGTTAGCACAGATACGCAGTATTTT. Its protein product is CAWSGVSTDTQYF.

This clone was seen just once. The V and J genes are TRBV2 and TRBJ1-2; no clear D gene. With 6 bases removed from V and 3 bases from J, the gap between germline ends came to 11 bases. This CDR3 contains 13 residues. The germline CDR1 and CDR2 sequences are SNHLY and FYNNEI. This CDR3 is CASSRTPDYGYTF. CDR3 in DNA: TGTGCCAGCAGCAGGACTCCCGACTATGGCTACACCTTC.

The chain's CDR3 is CASSQQGGEETQYF. The CDR3 DNA reads as TGTGCCAGCAGCCAACAGGGAGGGGAAGAGACCCAGTACTTC. The chain links TRBV7-9 to TRBJ2-5; a possible D gene is TRBD2 (7 bases). Germline-derived CDR1 and CDR2 are SEHNR and FQNEAQ (reference sequence). Deletions cut 5 bases from V and 3 bases from J, with 13 bases between. CDR3 size: 14 residues.

The chain joins TRBV5-6 to TRBJ1-5; tentative D call: TRBD1 (5 bases). Germline lookup yields CDR1 SGHDT and CDR2 YYEEEE. CDR3 length: 15 amino acids. V was cut by 4 bases and J by 0 bases, with 11 bases left in between. CDR3 sequence reads: CASSVGHISNQPQHF. The CDR3 region has the DNA TGTGCCAGCAGCGTTGGACATATTAGCAATCAGCCCCAGCATTTT. The whole variable domain, filled in from reference TRBV5-6 and TRBJ1-5, reads DAGVTQSPTHLIKTRGQQVTLRCSPKSGHDTVSWYQQALGQGPQFIFQYYEEEERQRGNFPDRFSGHQFPNYSSELNVNALLLGDSALYLCASSVGHISNQPQHFGDGTRLSIL.

This clone was seen a single time. The rearrangement links TRBV4-1 to TRBJ2-7, with 11 bases that match TRBD2. The CDR3 is made up of 18 amino acids. Germline CDR1 MGHRA, CDR2 YSYEKL. The ends lost 3 bases at V and 3 bases at J; junction bases unmatched: 13. The CDR3 nucleotides are TGCGCCAGCAGCCAGTATCTAGCGGGAGGACCCCAGCTCTACGAGCAGTACTTC. Its protein is CASSQYLAGGPQLYEQYF.

The rearrangement joins TRBV4-1 to TRBJ1-1; D is unresolved. This CDR3 region has 16 residues. The germline V gene encodes CDR1 MGHRA and CDR2 YSYEKL. V was shortened by 0 bases and J by 3 bases, with 14 bases between the two germline ends. The CDR3 sequence: CASSQDLAVSDTEAFF. The CDR3 DNA is TGCGCCAGCAGCCAAGATTTAGCAGTTTCGGACACTGAAGCTTTCTTT.

The J gene is TRBJ1-3, the V gene TRBV3-1 (or the pseudogene TRBV3-2); no firm D call. The germline CDR1 and CDR2 sequences are LGHDT and YNNKEL (reference sequence). There are 16 residues in the CDR3. V shed 1 base and J shed 3 bases, with 13 bases lying between them. The CDR3 DNA is TGTGCCAGCAGCCAAGGTGCCAGAATTTATGGAAACACCATATATTTT. It encodes CASSQGARIYGNTIYF.

The chain employs TRBV18 and TRBJ2-5; a possible D gene is TRBD2 (6 bases). There are 15 residues in the CDR3. Trimming shortened V by 0 bases and J by 2 bases, and 10 bases separated the two germline ends. The germline V gene has CDR1 KGHSH and CDR2 LQKENI. The chain's CDR3 is CASSPPVGLQETQYF. As DNA, the CDR3 is TGTGCCAGCTCACCACCGGTTGGACTACAAGAGACCCAGTACTTC.

The chain couples TRBV7-9 to TRBJ2-7; tentative D call: TRBD2 (5 bases). Germline V gives CDR1 SEHNR, CDR2 FQNEAQ (reference sequence). V was cut by 1 base and J by 7 bases, with 5 bases left in between. The CDR3 sequence is 11 residues long. The CDR3: CASSLEREQYF. The DNA of the CDR3 is TGTGCCAGCAGCTTAGAGCGGGAGCAGTACTTC. Supplemented by reference TRBV7-9 and TRBJ2-7, the full variable domain reads DTGVSQNPRHKITKRGQNVTFRCDPISEHNRLYWYRQTLGQGPEFLTYFQNEAQLEKSRLLSDRFSAERPKGSFSTLEIQRTEQGDSAMYLCASSLEREQYFGPGTRLTVT.

This chain uses TRBV30 with TRBJ1-2, with D maybe TRBD1 (5 bases). The germline CDR1 and CDR2 sequences are GTSNPN and SVGIG (reference sequence). Trimming removed 0 bases from V and 9 bases from J, with 14 bases in between. This CDR3 has 13 amino acids. The CDR3: CAWSVQRGMSYTF. CDR3 nucleotide sequence: TGTGCCTGGAGTGTACAGCGGGGGATGAGCTACACCTTC.

The chain employs TRBV7-9 and TRBJ1-2; unclear D gene. Germline values: CDR1 SEHNR, CDR2 FQNEAQ (reference sequence). Deletions cut 10 bases from V and 8 bases from J, with 11 bases between. This CDR3 comprises 10 residues. The CDR3 region is CATGSNGYTF. The CDR3 DNA sequence: TGTGCCACCGGGTCCAACGGCTACACCTTC. Variable domain in full (rest from reference TRBV7-9 and TRBJ1-2): DTGVSQNPRHKITKRGQNVTFRCDPISEHNRLYWYRQTLGQGPEFLTYFQNEAQLEKSRLLSDRFSAERPKGSFSTLEIQRTEQGDSAMYLCATGSNGYTFGSGTRLTVV.

Concerning this clone: Germline and junction disagree at one end, which may indicate a read error. CDR3 DNA sequence: TGTGCCAGTAGTATGGGCACTGAAACTTTCTTT. Translation: CASSMGTETFF. The chain couples TRBV19 to TRBJ1-1; D ambiguous. The germline V gene encodes CDR1 LNHDA and CDR2 SQIVND (reference sequence). The CDR3 sequence is 11 residues long.

The rearrangement uses TRBV2 and TRBJ2-5; TRBD2 is a possible D gene (6 bases). The V gene's germline CDR1 is SNHLY and CDR2 FYNNEI. The CDR3 totals 14 residues. The CDR3 DNA follows: TGTGCAACCGGCCCGGGGGACTACCAAGAGACCCAGTACTTC. The encoded protein is CATGPGDYQETQYF. Drawing the rest from reference TRBV2 and TRBJ2-5, the complete variable domain is EPEVTQTPSHQVTQMGQEVILRCVPISNHLYFYWYRQILGQKVEFLVSFYNNEISEKSEIFDDQFSVERPDGSNFTLKIRSTKLEDSAMYFCATGPGDYQETQYFGPGTRLLVL.

The J gene is TRBJ1-1, the V gene TRBV10-2; weak D call: TRBD1 (5 bases). This CDR3 contains 13 residues. Germline-derived CDR1 and CDR2 are WSHSY and SAAADI. Trimming removed 8 bases at V and 1 base at J, with 11 bases between. DNA for the CDR3: TGCGCCAGCGGGAGGGGCGAGAACACTGAAGCTTTCTTT. Its translation is CASGRGENTEAFF.

This chain links TRBV18 with TRBJ2-7; maybe TRBD2 (5 bases). Per the germline V gene, CDR1 is KGHSH and CDR2 is LQKENI. CDR3 length equals 15 residues. V lost 3 bases and J 0 bases, leaving 12 bases between the germline ends. CDR3 loop: CASSPGVAGSYEQYV. The CDR3 coding sequence is TGTGCCAGCTCACCCGGAGTGGCGGGCTCCTACGAGCAGTACGTC.

This clone was seen once. V gene TRBV6-6 combines with J gene TRBJ2-4; 11 bases match TRBD2. With V trimmed by 6 bases and J by 8 bases, 9 bases remained unmatched. From germline, CDR1 is MNHNY and CDR2 SVGAGI (reference sequence). This CDR3 comprises 15 residues. CDR3 bases: TGTGCCAGCAGGACGACTAGCGGGATGAGATACATTCAGTACTTC. It codes for CASRTTSGMRYIQYF.

The chain is built from TRBV24-1 and TRBJ2-1, with D unresolved. This CDR3 is built from 15 residues. Trimming cost V 4 bases and J 5 bases, with 14 bases left between them. Germline CDR1 and CDR2: KGHDR and SFDVKD. The CDR3 DNA is TGTGCCACCAGTGACCCCCCCGGCGGCAACAATGAGCAGTTCTTC. It yields the protein CATSDPPGGNNEQFF.

The chain links TRBV2 to TRBJ1-1; D is ambiguous. Germline V gives CDR1 SNHLY, CDR2 FYNNEI. The length of the CDR3 is 12 residues. V was shortened by 7 bases and J by 3 bases, with 9 bases between the two germline ends. Here the CDR3 DNA reads TGTGCCAGCATGCGGGGATACACTGAAGCTTTCTTT. Protein sequence: CASMRGYTEAFF.

The gene calls are TRBV15 and TRBJ1-4; 8 bases match TRBD1. The CDR3 length is 15 residues. J gave up 3 bases and V 8 bases, and 8 bases lay outside the gene matches. Germline V gene sequence: CDR1 LNHNV, CDR2 YYDKDF (reference sequence). CDR3 in amino acids: CATAFQGAANEKLFF. Written as DNA, the CDR3 is TGTGCCACCGCCTTTCAGGGGGCAGCTAATGAAAAACTGTTTTTT. Combining the CDR3 with reference TRBV15 and TRBJ1-4 gives the whole variable domain DAMVIQNPRYQVTQFGKPVTLSCSQTLNHNVMYWYQQKSSQAPKLLFHYYDKDFNNEADTPDNFQSRRPNTSFCFLDIRSPGLGDTAMYLCATAFQGAANEKLFFGSGTQLSVL.

The chain employs TRBV2 and TRBJ1-2, with D tentatively TRBD1 (5 bases). The V gene lost 3 bases and the J gene lost 4 bases, with 9 bases spanning the gap. Germline V gives CDR1 SNHLY, CDR2 FYNNEI. This CDR3 spans 13 amino acids. The CDR3: CASSDGGVYGYTF. DNA of the CDR3: TGTGCCAGCAGTGATGGGGGGGTCTATGGCTACACCTTC.

The J gene is TRBJ2-1, the V gene TRBV24-1; 8 nucleotides line up with TRBD2. The length of the CDR3 is 17 residues. Looked up from germline, CDR1 is KGHDR and CDR2 is SFDVKD. V trimming: 4 bases; J trimming: 6 bases; junction bases outside the gene matches: 13. CDR3 sequence (DNA): TGTGCCACCAGTGACGCCGTTTTAGGACTAGCCCCCAATGAGCAGTTCTTC. Its translation: CATSDAVLGLAPNEQFF.

The V call is TRBV20-1, the J call TRBJ1-1, with no clear D. Germline V lookup: CDR1 DFQATT, CDR2 SNEGSKA (reference sequence). The germline V and J ends were trimmed by 5 bases and 7 bases, with 11 bases remaining between them. The CDR3 length is 11 residues. CDR3 region: CSASFQLEAFF. The DNA for the CDR3 is TGCAGTGCTTCTTTTCAACTTGAAGCTTTCTTT.

V gene TRBV12-3 or TRBV12-4 combines with J gene TRBJ2-5; D ambiguous. CDR3 size: 11 residues. Trimming took 7 bases from V and 5 from J, leaving 8 bases between them. CDR3 protein: CASTSGETQYF. In DNA, the CDR3 is TGTGCCAGCACCTCCGGGGAGACCCAGTACTTC.

The chain couples TRBV27 to TRBJ1-4, with 9 bases aligning to TRBD1. CDR1 is MNHEY and CDR2 is SMNVEV in the germline V gene (reference sequence). The CDR3 is made up of 13 amino acids. Losses at the gene ends were 0 bases for V and 10 bases for J; bases not matched to a gene: 0. In DNA, the CDR3 is TGTGCCAGCAGTTTATCGGGACAGGGAAAACTGTTTTTT. This gives the protein CASSLSGQGKLFF.

The chain employs TRBV27 and TRBJ2-7; TRBD2 aligns across 9 bases. J gave up 3 bases and V 3 bases, and 0 bases lay outside the gene matches. CDR1 is MNHEY, CDR2 SMNVEV, per germline (reference sequence). CDR3 length: 13 amino acids. CDR3 protein: CASSFSGSYEQYF. In nucleotides, the CDR3 is TGTGCCAGCAGTTTTAGCGGGAGCTACGAGCAGTACTTC.

The rearrangement joins TRBV6-5 to TRBJ1-5; 7 bases map to TRBD1. The J segment lost 9 bases and the V segment lost 8 bases, leaving 10 bases of the junction unmatched. The CDR3 sequence is 13 residues long. Germline V lookup: CDR1 MNHEY, CDR2 SVGAGI. CDR3 region: CASETGPSGPQHF. CDR3 DNA: TGTGCCAGCGAGACAGGGCCCTCGGGGCCCCAGCATTTT.

The chain has TRBV28 and TRBJ1-2; TRBD1 might be the D (5 bases). V lost 6 bases to trimming and J lost 7 bases, with 24 bases between them. Germline assignment: CDR1 MDHEN and CDR2 SYDVKM. The CDR3 sequence is 16 residues long. DNA for the CDR3: TGTGCCAGCAGCCAACCCGAGGCAGGGAATCGTCGTGGCTACACCTTC. Its protein is CASSQPEAGNRRGYTF.

J is TRBJ2-7 and V is TRBV5-1, with a weak D call TRBD1 (6 bases). Trimming cost V 1 base and J 5 bases, with 7 bases left between them. The CDR3 extends over 12 amino acids. Per germline, CDR1 SGHRS and CDR2 YFSETQ. CDR3 DNA: TGCGCCAGCAGCTTGAACAGGGACGAGCAGTACTTC. It translates to CASSLNRDEQYF.

The J gene is TRBJ1-2, the V gene TRBV5-4; TRBD1 matches 9 bases. The length of the CDR3 is 15 residues. Germline trimming cut 3 bases from V and 2 bases from J; bases unmatched to any gene: 5. The germline gives CDR1 SGHNT, CDR2 YYREEE (reference sequence). This CDR3 reads CASSSRGQGNYGYTF. The CDR3 region has the DNA TGTGCCAGCAGCTCGAGAGGACAGGGGAACTATGGCTACACCTTC.

The chain recombines TRBV5-5 with TRBJ1-6; 7 bases are shared with TRBD1. Germline trimming cut 1 base from V and 4 bases from J; bases unmatched to any gene: 2. Germline V gene sequence: CDR1 SGHKS, CDR2 YYEKEE (reference sequence). This CDR3 spans 15 amino acids. CDR3 in DNA: TGTGCCAGCAGCTTGCAGGGGGTTTATAATTCACCCCTCCACTTT. It encodes CASSLQGVYNSPLHF.